The source of this TCR beta chain is a study of siplizumab effects on memory and regulatory T cells. For this clone: Its matching antigen is unknown.

Study-wide results and caveats: Mappable alloreactive CD4+ clones averaged around 74% Treg-derived with siplizumab versus around 25% in controls. Of the alloreactive clones, only a minor fraction mapped to unstimulated subsets. Naive T cells looked more diverse than memory cells and looked like major alloresponse contributors.

The CDR3 extends over 17 amino acids. In germline, CDR1 is LGHNA, CDR2 YNFKEQ. Germline trimming cut 1 base from V and 2 bases from J; bases unmatched to any gene: 9. TCRdb's copy holds only in-frame clones and misses some; the assay was immunoSEQ multiplex PCR. Among roughly 120,000 clones, about 90% were seen once, and the ten largest hold about 0.7%. This TCR derives from a human donor in good health. The sample taken for sequencing was Tregs sorted from blood. The chain carries TRBV4-2 and TRBJ2-5; 8 bases map to TRBD1. The CDR3 reads CASSQGVGGDRQETQYF. The CDR3 bases are TGTGCCAGCAGCCAAGGAGTAGGTGGGGACAGGCAAGAGACCCAGTACTTC.